This is a list of T cell receptor beta chains from one sample in a study of blood T cell repertoires in COVID-19. The protocol was immunoSEQ multiplex PCR, while the TCRdb copy is restricted to in-frame clones and leaves out a portion. The table records some 97,000 clones, over 75% of them present only once. Sequenced material: peripheral blood. The receptors come from a human donor in a cohort sampled during active COVID-19. CDR3s include the opening cysteine and the closing phenylalanine or tryptophan. D genes are given only for firm matches. For some rows the clone size is stated as once, few or many, or as a class when expanded; others skip it.

clone_size: NA; v_call: TRBV27; j_call: TRBJ2-2; d_call: NA; cdr3_nt: TGTGCCAGCAGTTTATCTCAGTTGTTCGGGGAGCTGTTTTTT; cdr3_aa: CASSLSQLFGELFF
clone_size: NA; v_call: TRBV7-2; j_call: TRBJ2-5; d_call: TRBD2; cdr3_nt: TGTGCCAGCAGCATAGAGCGGGGGGAGACCCAGTACTTC; cdr3_aa: CASSIERGETQYF
clone_size: NA; v_call: TRBV9; j_call: TRBJ2-5; d_call: TRBD2; cdr3_nt: TGTGCCAGCAGCAGCAGCGGGGTGACCCAGTACTTC; cdr3_aa: CASSSSGVTQYF
clone_size: NA; v_call: TRBV18; j_call: TRBJ1-6; d_call: TRBD1; cdr3_nt: TGTGCCAGCTCACCGCGGACGGGACAGGGGGCCTCCTATAATTCACCCCTCCACTTT; cdr3_aa: CASSPRTGQGASYNSPLHF
clone_size: NA; v_call: TRBV5-1; j_call: TRBJ2-3; d_call: NA; cdr3_nt: TGCGCCAGCAGCTTGGTCGGGGGAGGCGCTCGGGATACGCAGTATTTT; cdr3_aa: CASSLVGGGARDTQYF
clone_size: NA; v_call: TRBV10-3; j_call: TRBJ1-1; d_call: NA; cdr3_nt: TGTGCCATCAGTGAATTATCAGGGAACACTGAAGCTTTCTTT; cdr3_aa: CAISELSGNTEAFF
clone_size: NA; v_call: TRBV6-2/TRBV6-3; j_call: TRBJ1-2; d_call: NA; cdr3_nt: TGTGCCAGCAGTTATGACAGGAACTATGGCTACACCTTC; cdr3_aa: CASSYDRNYGYTF
clone_size: NA; v_call: TRBV15; j_call: TRBJ1-6; d_call: TRBD1; cdr3_nt: TGTGCCACCAGCGAGGACAGGGGGCGTAATAATTCACCCCTCCACTTT; cdr3_aa: CATSEDRGRNNSPLHF
clone_size: few; v_call: TRBV18; j_call: TRBJ2-1; d_call: TRBD2; cdr3_nt: TGTGCCAGCTCACTTTCGACTAGCGGTACTGCCTACAATGAGCAGTTCTTC; cdr3_aa: CASSLSTSGTAYNEQFF
clone_size: NA; v_call: TRBV10-3; j_call: TRBJ2-1; d_call: TRBD2; cdr3_nt: TGTGCCATCAGTGGGGACCCTTGGACTAGCGGGATATCCTACAATGAGCAGTTCTTC; cdr3_aa: CAISGDPWTSGISYNEQFF
clone_size: NA; v_call: TRBV7-6; j_call: TRBJ1-1; d_call: TRBD1; cdr3_nt: TGTGCCAGCAGCTTAGGGCAGGGGGGTGTTATGGCTGAAGCTTTCTTT; cdr3_aa: CASSLGQGGVMAEAFF
clone_size: NA; v_call: TRBV2; j_call: TRBJ2-1; d_call: TRBD2; cdr3_nt: TGTGCCAGCAGATGGACTAGCGGGGGGGCGAATGAGCAGTTCTTC; cdr3_aa: CASRWTSGGANEQFF
clone_size: NA; v_call: TRBV10-2; j_call: TRBJ1-2; d_call: NA; cdr3_nt: TGCGCCACCCTTTTGGACATCGGCCATGGCTACACCTTC; cdr3_aa: CATLLDIGHGYTF
clone_size: NA; v_call: TRBV18; j_call: TRBJ2-7; d_call: NA; cdr3_nt: TGTGCCAGCTCAAGTAGCTCCTACGAGCAGTACTTC; cdr3_aa: CASSSSSYEQYF
clone_size: NA; v_call: TRBV19; j_call: TRBJ1-1; d_call: NA; cdr3_nt: TGTGCCAGTAGTCCCAATCAGGGAAAAGGGGTTCTGGCTTTCTTT; cdr3_aa: CASSPNQGKGVLAFF
clone_size: once; v_call: TRBV10-3; j_call: TRBJ2-7; d_call: TRBD1; cdr3_nt: TGTGCCATCAGTCGGACAGGGGAGGGCGAGCAGTACTTC; cdr3_aa: CAISRTGEGEQYF
clone_size: NA; v_call: TRBV7-9; j_call: TRBJ1-1; d_call: TRBD1; cdr3_nt: TGTGCCAGCAGCCCTGCGGGGACAGTGAACACTGAAGCTTTCTTT; cdr3_aa: CASSPAGTVNTEAFF
clone_size: NA; v_call: TRBV7-9; j_call: TRBJ2-5; d_call: TRBD1; cdr3_nt: TGTGCCAGCCATAAAGCGACAGGGGGGGGAGAGACCCAGTACTTC; cdr3_aa: CASHKATGGGETQYF
clone_size: NA; v_call: TRBV5-1; j_call: TRBJ2-1; d_call: NA; cdr3_nt: TGCGCCAGCACCACCACAGGGTTGAGACACAATGAGCAGTTCTTC; cdr3_aa: CASTTTGLRHNEQFF
clone_size: NA; v_call: TRBV5-1; j_call: TRBJ1-2; d_call: NA; cdr3_nt: TGCGCCAGCAGCTGGGGAGGGTTCGGTAATGGCTACACCTTC; cdr3_aa: CASSWGGFGNGYTF
clone_size: NA; v_call: TRBV10-3; j_call: TRBJ1-2; d_call: NA; cdr3_nt: TGTGCCATCAGTGAGTCGAACAGCTATGGCTACACCTTC; cdr3_aa: CAISESNSYGYTF
clone_size: NA; v_call: TRBV7-2; j_call: TRBJ2-1; d_call: TRBD2; cdr3_nt: TGTGCCAGCAGCTTAGTTAGCGGGAGCGGTTCCTACAATGAGCAGTTCTTC; cdr3_aa: CASSLVSGSGSYNEQFF
clone_size: NA; v_call: TRBV18; j_call: TRBJ1-1; d_call: NA; cdr3_nt: TGTGCCAGCTCTCTCAACACGAACACTGAAGCTTTCTTT; cdr3_aa: CASSLNTNTEAFF
clone_size: NA; v_call: TRBV3-1/TRBV3-2; j_call: TRBJ1-4; d_call: NA; cdr3_nt: TGTGCCAGCAGCCAATGGGGGGAAAGGGAAAAACTGTTTTTT; cdr3_aa: CASSQWGEREKLFF
clone_size: NA; v_call: TRBV7-2; j_call: TRBJ1-4; d_call: NA; cdr3_nt: TGTGCCAGCAGCTTCGGGGGTACTAATGAAAAACTGTTTTTT; cdr3_aa: CASSFGGTNEKLFF
clone_size: NA; v_call: TRBV6-1; j_call: TRBJ1-5; d_call: TRBD1; cdr3_nt: TGTGCCAGCAGTGAAGCGTTGGGACAGGGCCTCAATCAGCCCCAGCATTTT; cdr3_aa: CASSEALGQGLNQPQHF
clone_size: NA; v_call: TRBV6-6; j_call: TRBJ1-4; d_call: NA; cdr3_nt: TGTGCCAGCTCGGGGGCAACTAATGAAAAACTGTTTTTT; cdr3_aa: CASSGATNEKLFF
clone_size: NA; v_call: TRBV27; j_call: TRBJ2-2; d_call: TRBD1; cdr3_nt: TGTGCCAGCAGTTTGAAGGACAGGGTCTCAATTACCGGGGAGCTGTTTTTT; cdr3_aa: CASSLKDRVSITGELFF
clone_size: NA; v_call: TRBV10-2; j_call: TRBJ1-3; d_call: NA; cdr3_nt: TGCGCCAGCAGTGAAGCGGCAGACTCTGGAAACACCATATATTTT; cdr3_aa: CASSEAADSGNTIYF
clone_size: NA; v_call: TRBV5-1; j_call: TRBJ1-2; d_call: TRBD1; cdr3_nt: TGCGCCAGCCGCACAGGGGGAACGGACTATGGCTACACCTTC; cdr3_aa: CASRTGGTDYGYTF
clone_size: NA; v_call: TRBV5-1; j_call: TRBJ2-7; d_call: TRBD2; cdr3_nt: TGCGCCAGCAGCTTGGATAGACTAGCTAGGGCATCCGAGCAGTACTTC; cdr3_aa: CASSLDRLARASEQYF
clone_size: NA; v_call: TRBV6-5; j_call: TRBJ1-1; d_call: TRBD1; cdr3_nt: TGTGCCAGCACCACCCAGGGGGTTGAAGCTTTCTTT; cdr3_aa: CASTTQGVEAFF
clone_size: NA; v_call: TRBV10-3; j_call: TRBJ2-5; d_call: TRBD1; cdr3_nt: TGTGCCATCAGTGACCGGGACAGATCTGGGGAGACCCAGTACTTC; cdr3_aa: CAISDRDRSGETQYF
clone_size: NA; v_call: TRBV19; j_call: TRBJ2-1; d_call: TRBD2; cdr3_nt: TGTGCCACTGCCGGGAGGGCGAATGAGCAGTTCTTC; cdr3_aa: CATAGRANEQFF
clone_size: NA; v_call: TRBV19; j_call: TRBJ2-4; d_call: NA; cdr3_nt: TGTGCCAGTAGTGAGGGTTTGGACATTCAGTACTTC; cdr3_aa: CASSEGLDIQYF
clone_size: NA; v_call: TRBV3-1/TRBV3-2; j_call: TRBJ1-2; d_call: NA; cdr3_nt: TGTGCCAGCAGCCATCTTCGACGGGACAAAGAAGGCTACACCTTC; cdr3_aa: CASSHLRRDKEGYTF
clone_size: few; v_call: TRBV4-1; j_call: TRBJ2-7; d_call: TRBD1; cdr3_nt: TGCGCCAGCAGCCAATTGCCGTCGGGACAGGTACATATGGACGAGCAGTACTTC; cdr3_aa: CASSQLPSGQVHMDEQYF
clone_size: NA; v_call: TRBV3-1/TRBV3-2; j_call: TRBJ2-7; d_call: NA; cdr3_nt: TGTGCCAGCACGTTACAGGGTATCCACGAGCAGTACTTC; cdr3_aa: CASTLQGIHEQYF
clone_size: NA; v_call: TRBV6-2/TRBV6-3; j_call: TRBJ1-6; d_call: NA; cdr3_nt: TGTGCCAGCAGTACAGGGTTTACTTCACCCCTCCACTTT; cdr3_aa: CASSTGFTSPLHF
clone_size: NA; v_call: TRBV6-2/TRBV6-3; j_call: TRBJ1-1; d_call: NA; cdr3_nt: TGTGCCAGCAGTCGGAGCCATAACACTGAAGCTTTCTTT; cdr3_aa: CASSRSHNTEAFF
clone_size: NA; v_call: TRBV6-5; j_call: TRBJ2-7; d_call: TRBD1; cdr3_nt: TGTGCCAGCAGTTACTTTACCGACAGGGGGCACGAGCAGTACTTC; cdr3_aa: CASSYFTDRGHEQYF
clone_size: few; v_call: TRBV9; j_call: TRBJ1-6; d_call: NA; cdr3_nt: TGTGCCAGCAGCGTAGAGGGACTTAATTCACCCCTCCACTTT; cdr3_aa: CASSVEGLNSPLHF
clone_size: NA; v_call: TRBV18; j_call: TRBJ2-7; d_call: NA; cdr3_nt: TGTGCCAGCTCAGGCATGGGGACAAACTACGAGCAGTACTTC; cdr3_aa: CASSGMGTNYEQYF
clone_size: NA; v_call: TRBV5-1; j_call: TRBJ1-1; d_call: TRBD1; cdr3_nt: TGCGCCAGCAGCGCAGGGACAGGGGGCATAGCTTTCTTT; cdr3_aa: CASSAGTGGIAFF
clone_size: NA; v_call: TRBV29-1; j_call: TRBJ1-2; d_call: NA; cdr3_nt: TGCAGCGTTGAAGGTATACAAGGAGCATATGGCTACACCTTC; cdr3_aa: CSVEGIQGAYGYTF
clone_size: NA; v_call: TRBV2; j_call: TRBJ2-7; d_call: NA; cdr3_nt: TGTGCCAGCACGGCAGGCTCCTACGAGCAGTACTTC; cdr3_aa: CASTAGSYEQYF
clone_size: NA; v_call: TRBV3-1/TRBV3-2; j_call: TRBJ1-1; d_call: TRBD1; cdr3_nt: TGTGCCAGCAGGGACAGGGGAACTGAAGCTTTCTTT; cdr3_aa: CASRDRGTEAFF
clone_size: NA; v_call: TRBV5-1; j_call: TRBJ1-4; d_call: TRBD1; cdr3_nt: TGCGCCAGCAGCCGGACAGGGCCTAATGAAAAACTGTTTTTT; cdr3_aa: CASSRTGPNEKLFF
clone_size: NA; v_call: TRBV10-3; j_call: TRBJ2-3; d_call: TRBD2; cdr3_nt: TGTGCCATCAGTGACCCGGGGGGGGGCACAGATACGCAGTATTTT; cdr3_aa: CAISDPGGGTDTQYF
clone_size: few; v_call: TRBV9; j_call: TRBJ1-2; d_call: TRBD1; cdr3_nt: TGTGCCAGCAGCGGAAGGGACAGGGGGCCGGGCTATGGCTACACCTTC; cdr3_aa: CASSGRDRGPGYGYTF
clone_size: NA; v_call: TRBV5-1; j_call: TRBJ2-2; d_call: NA; cdr3_nt: TGCGCCAGCAGCTCTACAGGGACCACCGGGGAGCTGTTTTTT; cdr3_aa: CASSSTGTTGELFF
clone_size: NA; v_call: TRBV6-2/TRBV6-3; j_call: TRBJ2-5; d_call: NA; cdr3_nt: TGTGCCAGCAGTTACTCCTGGGCCGAAGAGACCCAGTACTTC; cdr3_aa: CASSYSWAEETQYF
clone_size: once; v_call: TRBV5-4; j_call: TRBJ2-1; d_call: TRBD1; cdr3_nt: TGTGCCAGCAGCCCGGGACAGGGGCGGGGAAATGAGCAGTTCTTC; cdr3_aa: CASSPGQGRGNEQFF
clone_size: NA; v_call: TRBV7-9; j_call: TRBJ1-2; d_call: NA; cdr3_nt: TGTGCCAGCAGCTTTAGCCCTTCAGGGGAGGGGTATGGCTACACCTTC; cdr3_aa: CASSFSPSGEGYGYTF